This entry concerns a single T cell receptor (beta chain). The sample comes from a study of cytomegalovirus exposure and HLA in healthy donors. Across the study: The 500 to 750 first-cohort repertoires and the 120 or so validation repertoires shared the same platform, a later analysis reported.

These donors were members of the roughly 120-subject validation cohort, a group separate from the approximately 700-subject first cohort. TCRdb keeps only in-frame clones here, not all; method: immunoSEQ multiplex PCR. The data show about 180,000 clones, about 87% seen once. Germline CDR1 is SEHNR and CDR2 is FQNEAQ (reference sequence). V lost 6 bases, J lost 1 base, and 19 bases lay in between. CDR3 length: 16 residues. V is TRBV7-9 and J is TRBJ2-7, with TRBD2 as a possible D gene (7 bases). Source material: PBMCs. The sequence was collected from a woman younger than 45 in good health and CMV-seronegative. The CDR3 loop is CASSKEGGGQSYEQYF. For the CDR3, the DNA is TGTGCCAGCAGTAAGGAGGGGGGGGGCCAATCCTACGAGCAGTACTTC.